The sequence of this T cell receptor beta chain was determined in a study of blood T cell repertoires in COVID-19. Study context: Specimens from acute and convalescent COVID-19 originated in the United States, Italy and Spain. PBMCs, B-cell-depleted T cells, or T cells were the source of the cDNA or gDNA that made up the material.

Under the authors' procedure: From reference gene primer amplification, estimates of nucleated cell counts were derived. Profiled with immunoSEQ multiplex PCR; TCRdb holds only in-frame clones, not every one. D and trimming were read from the DNA, whereas the V and J calls and clone size are those reported in that table. The sample lists about 23,000 clones; approximately 83% were seen once. The clonotype was recovered from a man aged 65 to 85 with acute or convalescent COVID-19. The sequencing sample was made of peripheral blood.

The CDR3 region is CASSPGQGWTDTQYF. CDR3 bases: TGTGCCAGCAGCCCGGGTCAGGGGTGGACAGATACGCAGTATTTT. The V and J genes are TRBV7-2 and TRBJ2-3, with a weak D call TRBD1 (6 bases). The V gene's germline CDR1 is SGHTA and CDR2 FQGNSA. The CDR3 runs to 15 residues. Trimming left V 5 bases short and J 3 bases short, with 15 bases between.